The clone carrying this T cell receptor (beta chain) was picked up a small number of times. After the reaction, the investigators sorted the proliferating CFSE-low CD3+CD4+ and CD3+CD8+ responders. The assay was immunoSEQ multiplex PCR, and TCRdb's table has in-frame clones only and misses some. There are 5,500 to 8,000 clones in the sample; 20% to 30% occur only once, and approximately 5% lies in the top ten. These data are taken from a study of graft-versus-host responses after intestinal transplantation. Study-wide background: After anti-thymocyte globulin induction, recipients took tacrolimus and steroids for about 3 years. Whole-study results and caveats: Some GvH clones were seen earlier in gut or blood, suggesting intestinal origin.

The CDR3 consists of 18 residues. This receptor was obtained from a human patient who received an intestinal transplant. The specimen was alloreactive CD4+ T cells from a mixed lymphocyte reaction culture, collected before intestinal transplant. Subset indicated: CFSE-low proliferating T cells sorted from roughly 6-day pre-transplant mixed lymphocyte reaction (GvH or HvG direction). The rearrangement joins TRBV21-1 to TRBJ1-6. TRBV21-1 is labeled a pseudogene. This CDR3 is CASRKAIATLHHNSPLHF. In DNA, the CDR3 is TGTGCCAGCAGAAAAGCTATAGCTACACTACATCATAATTCACCCCTCCACTTT.